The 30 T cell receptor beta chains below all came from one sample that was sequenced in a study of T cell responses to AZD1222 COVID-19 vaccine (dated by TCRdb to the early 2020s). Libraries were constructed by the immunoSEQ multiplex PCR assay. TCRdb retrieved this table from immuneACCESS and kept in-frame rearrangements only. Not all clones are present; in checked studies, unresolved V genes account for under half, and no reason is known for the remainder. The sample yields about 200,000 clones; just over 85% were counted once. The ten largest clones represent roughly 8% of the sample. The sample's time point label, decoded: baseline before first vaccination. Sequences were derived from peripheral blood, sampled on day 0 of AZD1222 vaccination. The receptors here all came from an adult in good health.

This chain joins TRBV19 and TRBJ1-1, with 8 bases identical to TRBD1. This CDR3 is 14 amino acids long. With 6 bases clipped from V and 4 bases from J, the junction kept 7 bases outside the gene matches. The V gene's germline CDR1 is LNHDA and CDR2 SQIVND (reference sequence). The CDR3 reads CASSQTGEVTEAFF. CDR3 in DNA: TGTGCCAGTAGCCAGACAGGGGAGGTCACTGAAGCTTTCTTT. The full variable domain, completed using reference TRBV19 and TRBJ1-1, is DGGITQSPKYLFRKEGQNVTLSCEQNLNHDAMYWYRQDPGQGLRLIYYSQIVNDFQKGDIAEGYSVSREKKESFPLTVTSAQKNPTAFYLCASSQTGEVTEAFFGQGTRLTVV.

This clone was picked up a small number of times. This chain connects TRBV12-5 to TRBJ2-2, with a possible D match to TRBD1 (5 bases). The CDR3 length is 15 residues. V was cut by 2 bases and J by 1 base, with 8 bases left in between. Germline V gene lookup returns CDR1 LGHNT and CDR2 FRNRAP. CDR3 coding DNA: TGTGCTAGTGGTTTGAACCAGGGGAACACCGGGGAGCTGTTTTTT. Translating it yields CASGLNQGNTGELFF.

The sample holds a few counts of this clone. The CDR3 DNA sequence: TGTGCCAGCAGTTTAAGCCGGCGCTCCTTAGCCAAAAACATTCAGTACTTC. Translation: CASSLSRRSLAKNIQYF. V usage is TRBV28 and J usage is TRBJ2-4; D gene unclear. The CDR3 is made up of 17 amino acids. V was trimmed by 2 bases and J by 0 bases, leaving 14 bases between them. Germline V gene data show CDR1 as MDHEN and CDR2 as SYDVKM. Full variable domain (missing parts from reference TRBV28 and TRBJ2-4): DVKVTQSSRYLVKRTGEKVFLECVQDMDHENMFWYRQDPGLGLRLIYFSYDVKMKEKGDIPEGYSVSREKKERFSLILESASTNQTSMYLCASSLSRRSLAKNIQYFGAGTRLSVL.

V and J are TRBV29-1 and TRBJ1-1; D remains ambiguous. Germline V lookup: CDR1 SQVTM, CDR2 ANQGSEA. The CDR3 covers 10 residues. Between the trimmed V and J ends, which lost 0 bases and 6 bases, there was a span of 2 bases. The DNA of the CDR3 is TGCAGCGTTGAAGATTCTGAAGCTTTCTTT. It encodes CSVEDSEAFF.

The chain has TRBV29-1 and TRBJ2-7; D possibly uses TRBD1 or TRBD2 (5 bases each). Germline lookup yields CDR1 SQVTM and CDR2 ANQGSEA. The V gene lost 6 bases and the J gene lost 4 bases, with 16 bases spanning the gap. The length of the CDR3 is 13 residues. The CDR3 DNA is TGCAGCGTAGCAGGGTTGGGGGTTTACGAGCAGTACTTC. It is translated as CSVAGLGVYEQYF.

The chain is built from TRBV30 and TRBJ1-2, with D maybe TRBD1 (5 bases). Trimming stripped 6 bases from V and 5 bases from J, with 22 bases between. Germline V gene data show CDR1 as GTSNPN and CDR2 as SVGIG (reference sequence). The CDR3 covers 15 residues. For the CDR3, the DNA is TGTGCCTGCGCAGGGAAGGTGACGGGCTCATATGGCTACACCTTC. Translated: CACAGKVTGSYGYTF.

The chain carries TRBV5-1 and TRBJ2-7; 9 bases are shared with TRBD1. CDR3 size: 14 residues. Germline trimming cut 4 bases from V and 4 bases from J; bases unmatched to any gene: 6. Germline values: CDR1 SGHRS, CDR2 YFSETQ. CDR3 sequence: CASSAGTGNYEQYF. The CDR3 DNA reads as TGCGCCAGCAGCGCCGGGACAGGGAATTACGAGCAGTACTTC. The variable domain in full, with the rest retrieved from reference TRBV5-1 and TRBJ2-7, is KAGVTQTPRYLIKTRGQQVTLSCSPISGHRSVSWYQQTPGQGLQFLFEYFSETQRNKGNFPGRFSGRQFSNSRSEMNVSTLELGDSALYLCASSAGTGNYEQYFGPGTRLTVT.

Written as DNA, the CDR3 is TGTGCCATCAGAGGACAGGGTGATCAGCCCCAGCATTTT. This gives the protein CAIRGQGDQPQHF. J is TRBJ1-5 and V is TRBV10-3; the match to TRBD1 covers 8 bases. This CDR3 has 13 amino acids. Germline loops: CDR1 ENHRY, CDR2 SYGVKD. With 6 bases clipped from V and 5 bases from J, the junction kept 3 bases outside the gene matches.

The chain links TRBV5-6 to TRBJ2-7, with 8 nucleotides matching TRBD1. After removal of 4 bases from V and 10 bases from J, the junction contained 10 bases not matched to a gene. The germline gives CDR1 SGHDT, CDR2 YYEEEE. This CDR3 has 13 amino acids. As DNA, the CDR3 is TGTGCCAGCAGCAGGGACAGGACGGACTCTCAGTACTTC. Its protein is CASSRDRTDSQYF.

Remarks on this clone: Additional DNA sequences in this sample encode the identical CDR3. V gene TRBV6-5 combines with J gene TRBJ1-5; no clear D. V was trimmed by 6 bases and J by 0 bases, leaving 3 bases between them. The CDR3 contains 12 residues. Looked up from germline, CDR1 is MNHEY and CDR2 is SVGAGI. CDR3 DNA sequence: TGTGCCAGCAGAGGTAGCAATCAGCCCCAGCATTTT. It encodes CASRGSNQPQHF.

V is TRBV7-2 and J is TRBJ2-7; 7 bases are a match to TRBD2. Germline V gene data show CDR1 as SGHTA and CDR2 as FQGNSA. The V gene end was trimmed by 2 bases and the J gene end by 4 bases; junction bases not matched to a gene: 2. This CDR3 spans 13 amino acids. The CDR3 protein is CASSLWGGYEQYF. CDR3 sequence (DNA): TGTGCCAGCAGCTTATGGGGAGGGTACGAGCAGTACTTC.

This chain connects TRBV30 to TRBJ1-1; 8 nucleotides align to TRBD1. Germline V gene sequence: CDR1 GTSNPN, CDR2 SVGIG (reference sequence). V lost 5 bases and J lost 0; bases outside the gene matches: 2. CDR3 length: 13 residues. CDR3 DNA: TGTGCCTGGGGACAGGGCATGAACACTGAAGCTTTCTTT. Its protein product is CAWGQGMNTEAFF.

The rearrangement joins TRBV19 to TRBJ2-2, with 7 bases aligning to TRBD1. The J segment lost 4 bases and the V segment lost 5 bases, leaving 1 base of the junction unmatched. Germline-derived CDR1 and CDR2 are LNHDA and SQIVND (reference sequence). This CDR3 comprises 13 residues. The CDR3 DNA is TGTGCCAGTAGTGACAGGGTCACCGGGGAGCTGTTTTTT. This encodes CASSDRVTGELFF.

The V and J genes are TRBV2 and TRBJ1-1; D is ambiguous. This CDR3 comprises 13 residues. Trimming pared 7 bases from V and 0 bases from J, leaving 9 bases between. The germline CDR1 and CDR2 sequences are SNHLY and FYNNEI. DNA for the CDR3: TGTGCCAGCAATGGTGCGGTGAACACTGAAGCTTTCTTT. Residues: CASNGAVNTEAFF.

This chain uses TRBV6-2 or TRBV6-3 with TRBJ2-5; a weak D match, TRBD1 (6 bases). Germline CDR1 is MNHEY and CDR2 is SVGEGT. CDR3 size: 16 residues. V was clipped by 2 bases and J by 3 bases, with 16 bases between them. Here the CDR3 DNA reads TGTGCCAGCAGTTACAGTAACGGGAACAGGGAAGAGACCCAGTACTTC. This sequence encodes CASSYSNGNREETQYF.

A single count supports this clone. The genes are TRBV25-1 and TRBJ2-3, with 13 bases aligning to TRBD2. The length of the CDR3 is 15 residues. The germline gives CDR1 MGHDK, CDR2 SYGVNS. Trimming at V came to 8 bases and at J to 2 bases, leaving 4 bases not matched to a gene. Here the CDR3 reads CASGTSGELTDTQYF. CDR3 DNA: TGTGCCAGCGGGACTAGCGGGGAGCTCACAGATACGCAGTATTTT. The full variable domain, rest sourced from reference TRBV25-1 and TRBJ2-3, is EADIYQTPRYLVIGTGKKITLECSQTMGHDKMYWYQQDPGMELHLIHYSYGVNSTEKGDLSSESTVSRIRTEHFPLTLESARPSHTSQYLCASGTSGELTDTQYFGPGTRLTVL.

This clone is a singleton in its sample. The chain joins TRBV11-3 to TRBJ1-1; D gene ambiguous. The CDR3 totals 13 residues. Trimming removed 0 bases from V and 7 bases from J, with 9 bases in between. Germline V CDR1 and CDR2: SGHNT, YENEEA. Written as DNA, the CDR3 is TGTGCCAGCAGCTTAGAGGAGGCCGGTGAAGCTTTCTTT. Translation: CASSLEEAGEAFF.

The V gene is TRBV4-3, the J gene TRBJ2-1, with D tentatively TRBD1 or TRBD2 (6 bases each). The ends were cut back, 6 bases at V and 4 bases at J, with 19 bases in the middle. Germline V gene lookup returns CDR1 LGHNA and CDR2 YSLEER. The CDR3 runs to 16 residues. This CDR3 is CASSRERGSKYNEQFF. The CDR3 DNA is TGCGCCAGCAGTCGGGAGAGGGGGTCAAAATACAATGAGCAGTTCTTC.

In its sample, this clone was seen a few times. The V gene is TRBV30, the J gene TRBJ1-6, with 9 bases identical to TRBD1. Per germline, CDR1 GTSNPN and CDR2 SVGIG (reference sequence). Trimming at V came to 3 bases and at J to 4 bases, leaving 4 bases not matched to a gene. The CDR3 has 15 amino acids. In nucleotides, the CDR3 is TGTGCCTGGAGCCTTGGGACAGGGTATAATTCACCCCTCCACTTT. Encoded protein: CAWSLGTGYNSPLHF.

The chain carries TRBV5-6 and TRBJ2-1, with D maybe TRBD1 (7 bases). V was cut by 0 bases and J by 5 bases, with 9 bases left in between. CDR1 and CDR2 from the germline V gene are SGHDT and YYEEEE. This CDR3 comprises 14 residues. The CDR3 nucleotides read TGTGCCAGCAGCTTGGTCAGGGGGGACAATGAGCAGTTCTTC. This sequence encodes CASSLVRGDNEQFF.

CDR3 in amino acids: CASSQGSAVPGNTIYF. The DNA of the CDR3 is TGTGCCAGCAGCCAAGGATCAGCGGTCCCTGGAAACACCATATATTTT. The chain is built from TRBV3-1 (or the pseudogene TRBV3-2) and TRBJ1-3, with D unresolved. V lost 1 base, J lost 2 bases, and 12 bases lay in between. The length of the CDR3 is 16 residues. Per the germline V gene, CDR1 is LGHDT and CDR2 is YNNKEL (reference sequence).

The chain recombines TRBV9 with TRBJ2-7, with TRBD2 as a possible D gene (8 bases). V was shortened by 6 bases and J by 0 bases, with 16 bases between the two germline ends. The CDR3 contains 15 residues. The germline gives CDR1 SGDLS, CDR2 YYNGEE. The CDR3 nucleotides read TGTGCCAGCACCCCCGGGGGGGACAGCTCCTACGAGCAGTACTTC. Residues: CASTPGGDSSYEQYF. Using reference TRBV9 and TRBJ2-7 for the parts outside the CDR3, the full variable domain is DSGVTQTPKHLITATGQRVTLRCSPRSGDLSVYWYQQSLDQGLQFLIQYYNGEERAKGNILERFSAQQFPDLHSELNLSSLELGDSALYFCASTPGGDSSYEQYFGPGTRLTVT.

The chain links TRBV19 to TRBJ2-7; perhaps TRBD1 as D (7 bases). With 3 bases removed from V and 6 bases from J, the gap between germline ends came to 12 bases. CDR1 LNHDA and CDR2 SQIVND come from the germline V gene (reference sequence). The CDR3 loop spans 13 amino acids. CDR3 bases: TGTGCCAGTAGTATCGACAGGGAGGCCGAGCAGTACTTC. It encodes CASSIDREAEQYF. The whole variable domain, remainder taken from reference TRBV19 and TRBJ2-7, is DGGITQSPKYLFRKEGQNVTLSCEQNLNHDAMYWYRQDPGQGLRLIYYSQIVNDFQKGDIAEGYSVSREKKESFPLTVTSAQKNPTAFYLCASSIDREAEQYFGPGTRLTVT.

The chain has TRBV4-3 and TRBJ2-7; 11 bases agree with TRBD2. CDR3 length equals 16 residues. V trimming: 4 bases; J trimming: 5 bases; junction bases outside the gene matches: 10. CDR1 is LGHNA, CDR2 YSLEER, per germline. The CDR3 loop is CASSRETSGVGDEQYF. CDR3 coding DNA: TGCGCCAGCAGCCGTGAGACTAGCGGGGTGGGTGACGAGCAGTACTTC.

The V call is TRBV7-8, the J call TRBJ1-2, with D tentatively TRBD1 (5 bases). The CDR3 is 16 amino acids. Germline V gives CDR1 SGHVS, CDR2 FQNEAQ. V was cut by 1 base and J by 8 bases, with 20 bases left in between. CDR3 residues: CASSLVSGIAKQGYTF. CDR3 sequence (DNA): TGTGCCAGCAGCTTAGTATCAGGGATAGCAAAGCAGGGCTACACCTTC.

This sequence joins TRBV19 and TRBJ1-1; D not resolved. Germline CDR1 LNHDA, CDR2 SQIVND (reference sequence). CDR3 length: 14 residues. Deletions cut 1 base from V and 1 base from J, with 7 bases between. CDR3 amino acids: CASSIGHQNTEAFF. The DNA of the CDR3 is TGTGCCAGTAGTATAGGACACCAGAACACTGAAGCTTTCTTT.

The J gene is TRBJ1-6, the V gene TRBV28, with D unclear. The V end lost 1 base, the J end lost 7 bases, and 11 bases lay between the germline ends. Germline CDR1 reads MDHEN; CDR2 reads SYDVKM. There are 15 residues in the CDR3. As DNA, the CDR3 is TGTGCCAGCAGTTTATTCCCCTTTCAGAATTCACCCCTCCACTTT. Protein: CASSLFPFQNSPLHF.

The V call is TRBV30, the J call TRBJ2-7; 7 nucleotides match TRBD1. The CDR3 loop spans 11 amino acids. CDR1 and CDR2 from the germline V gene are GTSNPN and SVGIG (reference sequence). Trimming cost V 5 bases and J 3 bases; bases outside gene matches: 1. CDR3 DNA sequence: TGTGCCTGGGGACAGGTCTACGAGCAGTACTTC. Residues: CAWGQVYEQYF. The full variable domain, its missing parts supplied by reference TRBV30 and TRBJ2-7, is SQTIHQWPATLVQPVGSPLSLECTVEGTSNPNLYWYRQAAGRGLQLLFYSVGIGQISSEVPQNLSASRPQDRQFILSSKKLLLSDSGFYLCAWGQVYEQYFGPGTRLTVT.

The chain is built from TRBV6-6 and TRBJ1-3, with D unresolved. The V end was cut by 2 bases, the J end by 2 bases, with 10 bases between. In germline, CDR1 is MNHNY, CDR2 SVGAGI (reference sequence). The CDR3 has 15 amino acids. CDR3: CASSYPVGTGNTIYF. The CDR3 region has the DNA TGTGCCAGCAGTTACCCTGTAGGGACTGGAAACACCATATATTTT.

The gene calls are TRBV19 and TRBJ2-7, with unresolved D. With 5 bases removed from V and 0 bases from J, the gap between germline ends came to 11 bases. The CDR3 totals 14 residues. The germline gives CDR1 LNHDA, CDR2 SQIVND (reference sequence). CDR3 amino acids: CASSALLSSYEQYF. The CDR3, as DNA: TGTGCCAGTAGTGCACTCCTGAGCTCCTACGAGCAGTACTTC.